The clone carrying this TCR beta chain came up a few times. Its antigen is undetermined. This table comes from immunoSEQ multiplex PCR, and its TCRdb copy is limited to in-frame clones, with some not included. Of 30,000 or so clones listed, about 81% are singletons. This CDR3 comprises 14 residues. V was clipped by 8 bases and J by 7 bases; unmatched bases: 15. CDR1 is GTSNPN and CDR2 is SVGIG in the germline V gene (reference sequence). This entry is derived from a study of T cell repertoires in ileal Crohn's disease. Broader study findings: Compared with non-smokers, active smokers at surgery showed more clonal expansions. All patients with clonality above 26.8% had endoscopic recurrence. Sorted CD8 T cells held more high-frequency clones than CD4.

The chain employs TRBV30 and TRBJ1-2; TRBD1 aligns across 8 bases. The receptor was isolated from an adult with Crohn's disease. Sequencing was performed on ileal tissue. The CDR3: CAGATGALLAGYTF. The CDR3 coding sequence is TGTGCCGGCGCGACAGGGGCCCTTCTAGCTGGCTACACCTTC.